Described below is a single T cell receptor beta chain sequence and its context. Methods used by the authors: Estimates of nucleated cell counts were drawn from the amplification of reference gene primers. Sequencing was performed with immunoSEQ multiplex PCR; in TCRdb, only in-frame clones are kept and a portion is missing. The V and J calls and the clone size are those of that table, but D and trimming were determined from the DNA. Counted here are about 270,000 clones, nearly 85% occurring once; the ten biggest clones make up approximately 9%. The data belong to a study of blood T cell repertoires in COVID-19. Study-level information: Sites across the United States, Italy and Spain contributed samples from acute and convalescent COVID-19. In each case, the material was cDNA or gDNA derived from T cells, B-cell-depleted T cells, or PBMCs.

Trimming stripped 0 bases from V and 7 bases from J, with 13 bases between. Germline V gene data show CDR1 as SGHNT and CDR2 as YYREEE (reference sequence). The CDR3 totals 14 residues. The sample was peripheral blood. This clonotype was sampled from a human donor in a cohort sampled during active COVID-19. The rearrangement uses TRBV5-4 and TRBJ1-2; possibly TRBD1 for D (5 bases). CDR3 bases: TGTGCCAGCAGCTTGGAAGGACCAAGGGGTGGCTACACCTTC. It specifies CASSLEGPRGGYTF.